These 5 T cell receptor beta chains originate from one sample sequenced in a study of blood T cell repertoires in COVID-19. Generated by immunoSEQ multiplex PCR, the TCRdb table keeps only in-frame clones and is missing some. Among about 290,000 clones, roughly 90% were seen once, and the ten largest hold 0.85% to 0.95%. Sequenced material: peripheral blood. Every receptor here comes from a middle-aged woman who had recovered from COVID-19.

The chain joins TRBV21-1 to TRBJ2-7; the table names TRBD2, a call not compared with the DNA. TRBV21-1 is given as a pseudogene. The CDR3 has 18 amino acids. The CDR3 sequence: CASSKDFFRGGSSYEQYF. CDR3 bases: TGTGCCAGCAGCAAAGACTTTTTTAGAGGCGGGAGCTCCTACGAGCAGTACTTC.

The chain is built from TRBV18 and TRBJ1-4, with TRBD1 identical over 8 bases. CDR3 length: 13 residues. J was trimmed by 6 bases and V by 6 bases; bases with no gene match: 3. Germline CDR1 is KGHSH and CDR2 is LQKENI. The DNA of the CDR3 is TGTGCCAGCTCGACAGGGGTCCATGAAAAACTGTTTTTT. Protein product: CASSTGVHEKLFF.

The rearrangement links TRBV9 to TRBJ1-5; maybe TRBD1 (5 bases). V lost 3 bases to trimming and J lost 5 bases, with 12 bases between them. The CDR3 has 14 amino acids. The germline gives CDR1 SGDLS, CDR2 YYNGEE. The CDR3 coding sequence is TGTGCCAGCAGCGGGATGGGGGAGGATCAGCCCCAGCATTTT. Amino acids: CASSGMGEDQPQHF.

CDR3 region: CASSKVGARAKNIQYF. DNA of the CDR3: TGTGCCAGCAGCAAAGTAGGGGCACGGGCCAAAAACATTCAGTACTTC. The J gene is TRBJ2-4, the V gene TRBV21-1; the table's D call, TRBD1, was not checked against the DNA. TRBV21-1 is a pseudogene. This CDR3 region has 16 residues.

The chain is built from TRBV24-1 and TRBJ2-1, with 10 bases lining up with TRBD1. Germline V lookup: CDR1 KGHDR, CDR2 SFDVKD. This CDR3 contains 16 residues. The trim removed 4 bases at V and 4 bases at J, leaving 6 bases unmatched. The CDR3 loop is CATSDWTGGTYNEQFF. The CDR3 coding sequence is TGTGCCACCAGTGACTGGACAGGGGGAACTTACAATGAGCAGTTCTTC.